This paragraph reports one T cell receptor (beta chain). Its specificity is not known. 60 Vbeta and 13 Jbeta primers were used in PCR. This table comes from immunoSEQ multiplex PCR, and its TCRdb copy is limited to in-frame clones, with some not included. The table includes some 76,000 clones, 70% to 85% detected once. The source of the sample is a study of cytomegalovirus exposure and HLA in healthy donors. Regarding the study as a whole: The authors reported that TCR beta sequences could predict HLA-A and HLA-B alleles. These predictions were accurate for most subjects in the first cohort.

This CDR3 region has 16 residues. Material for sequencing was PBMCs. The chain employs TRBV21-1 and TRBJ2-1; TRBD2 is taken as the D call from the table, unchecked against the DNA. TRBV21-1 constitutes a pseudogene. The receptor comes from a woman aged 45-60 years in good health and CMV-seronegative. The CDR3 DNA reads TGTGCCAGCAGCAAAGAGGCGGGAGCTATGTACAATGAGCAGTTCTTC. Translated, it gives CASSKEAGAMYNEQFF.